Listed here are 6 T cell receptor beta chains from one sample, sequenced in a study of OX40 agonist ivuxolimab in advanced cancers. Assay: immunoSEQ multiplex PCR; the TCRdb copy retains only in-frame clones and omits some. This sample yields about 55,000 clones, of which more than 70% are seen a single time; approximately 7.2% belongs to the top ten. Sequencing was performed on CD4+ or CD8+ T cells sorted from blood, taken in a trial of the OX40 agonist ivuxolimab. The receptors shown here come from an adult with an advanced solid tumor such as melanoma, head and neck, liver or kidney cancer.

The rearrangement joins TRBV28 to TRBJ2-7; possible D gene TRBD1, 6 bases. The CDR3 is 14 amino acids. Germline CDR1 MDHEN, CDR2 SYDVKM. The V and J ends lost 5 bases and 2 bases respectively, with 13 bases between them. This CDR3 is CASSPQQGPYEQYF. In DNA form, the CDR3 reads TGTGCCAGCAGTCCCCAACAGGGTCCCTACGAGCAGTACTTC.

The chain employs TRBV5-1 and TRBJ1-2, with 8 bases identical to TRBD1. Germline lookup yields CDR1 SGHRS and CDR2 YFSETQ. V was pared by 4 bases and J by 6 bases, with 8 bases of the junction left unmatched. The CDR3 has 14 amino acids. CDR3 in DNA: TGCGCCAGCAGCCCCAGGGGGCCTGAGGATGGCTACACCTTC. It specifies CASSPRGPEDGYTF.

The V call is TRBV6-1, the J call TRBJ1-1; D is unclear. V lost 6 bases to trimming and J lost 5 bases, with 13 bases between them. The germline gives CDR1 MNHNS, CDR2 SASEGT. This CDR3 is built from 13 residues. CDR3 amino acids: CASRERAWTEAFF. CDR3 sequence (DNA): TGTGCCAGCAGGGAAAGGGCGTGGACTGAAGCTTTCTTT.

The chain is built from TRBV5-5 and TRBJ2-3; 9 nucleotides line up with TRBD2. The germline gives CDR1 SGHKS, CDR2 YYEKEE (reference sequence). This CDR3 contains 17 residues. Trimming took 1 base from V and 1 from J; bases not matched to a gene: 7. The CDR3 sequence: CASSLLMAGGGTDTQYF. DNA of the CDR3: TGTGCCAGCAGCTTGCTGATGGCGGGGGGGGGCACAGATACGCAGTATTTT.

This clone was seen more than once but under ten times. The rearrangement links TRBV25-1 to TRBJ2-7; D remains ambiguous. Germline values: CDR1 MGHDK, CDR2 SYGVNS. The ends were cut back, 6 bases at V and 1 base at J, with 10 bases in the middle. The CDR3 has 13 residues. The CDR3 nucleotides are TGTGCCAGCAGGGGAATATCGTCCTACGAGCAGTACTTC. Amino acid sequence: CASRGISSYEQYF.

The chain is built from TRBV29-1 and TRBJ2-4; TRBD1 might be the D (6 bases). Germline V gene data show CDR1 as SQVTM and CDR2 as ANQGSEA. This CDR3 comprises 13 residues. The V end was cut by 7 bases, the J end by 2 bases, with 12 bases between. As DNA, the CDR3 is TGCAGCGGCGCGACAGGTCCCAAAAACATTCAGTACTTC. Translation gives CSGATGPKNIQYF.